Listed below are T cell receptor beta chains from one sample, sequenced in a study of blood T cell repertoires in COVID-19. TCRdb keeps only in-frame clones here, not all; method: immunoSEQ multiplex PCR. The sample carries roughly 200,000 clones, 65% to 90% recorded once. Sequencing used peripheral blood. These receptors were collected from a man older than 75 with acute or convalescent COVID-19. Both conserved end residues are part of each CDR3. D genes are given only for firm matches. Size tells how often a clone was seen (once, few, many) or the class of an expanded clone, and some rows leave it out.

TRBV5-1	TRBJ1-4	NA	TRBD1	TGCGCCAGCAGCTCCCGGGAAGGGGGCCTTAATGAAAAACTGTTTTTT	CASSSREGGLNEKLFF
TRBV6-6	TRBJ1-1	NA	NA	TGTGCCAGCAGTCCATCGACTGGATACACTGAAGCTTTCTTT	CASSPSTGYTEAFF
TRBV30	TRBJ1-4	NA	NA	TGTGCCTGGAGTTCAGGGGACGCAAAACTGTTTTTT	CAWSSGDAKLFF
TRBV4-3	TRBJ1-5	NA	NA	TGCGCCAGCAGCCGGGCTAGGGGCCCCAAAGGGCATCAGCCCCAGCATTTT	CASSRARGPKGHQPQHF
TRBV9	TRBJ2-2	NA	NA	TGTGCCAGCAGCCCTATAAACCCGTATGCCGGGGAGCTGTTTTTT	CASSPINPYAGELFF
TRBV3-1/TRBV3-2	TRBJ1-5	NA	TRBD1	TGTGCCAGCAGCCAAGCCGGACAGGTCAATCAGCCCCAGCATTTT	CASSQAGQVNQPQHF
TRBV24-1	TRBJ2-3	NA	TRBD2	TGTGCCACCAGTGATCCCCCGGGACTAGCGGGAGGGCCGGGGACGCAGTATTTT	CATSDPPGLAGGPGTQYF
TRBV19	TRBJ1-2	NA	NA	TGTGCCAGTAGTACACAACGGGGGACCTATGGCTACACCTTC	CASSTQRGTYGYTF
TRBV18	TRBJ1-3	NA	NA	TGTGCCAGCTCACCACCGGGGGGAGCTGGAAACACCATATATTTT	CASSPPGGAGNTIYF
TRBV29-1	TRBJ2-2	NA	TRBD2	TGCAGCGTTGTCGAGGCTAGCGGACACGGGGAGCTGTTTTTT	CSVVEASGHGELFF
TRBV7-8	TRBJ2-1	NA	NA	TGTGCCAGCAGCTCGAGGGTTGGCGATGAGCAGTTCTTC	CASSSRVGDEQFF
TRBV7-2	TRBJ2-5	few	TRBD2	TGTGCCAGCAGCTTAATAGCGGGATCAGAGACCCAGTACTTC	CASSLIAGSETQYF